Listed below are T cell receptor beta chains from one sample, sequenced in a study of T cells after posttransplantation cyclophosphamide. Only in-frame clones appear in the TCRdb table, and some are missing; sequencing was by immunoSEQ multiplex PCR. The sample consists of around 23,000 clones, 95% to 99% of them appearing once. Sample: naive CD8+ T cells sorted from PBMCs. All receptors derive from a man in his forties in good health, CMV-negative, and a related stem cell transplant donor. Each CDR3 is given with its conserved first and last residue. Each record gives: D gene, clone size, V gene, J gene, CDR3 length, CDR3 protein, CDR3 DNA. The D gene is left open where the match is weak. Not all rows give a size; the values are once, few, many and, for expanded clones, a class.

D: TRBD2; size: NA; V: TRBV29-1; J: TRBJ2-1; length: 14; CDR3: CSVVPWGGYNEQFF; DNA: TGCAGCGTTGTACCCTGGGGGGGATACAATGAGCAGTTCTTC
D: TRBD1; size: NA; V: TRBV5-4; J: TRBJ2-1; length: 13; CDR3: CASSGGQGDEQFF; DNA: TGTGCCAGCAGCGGGGGACAGGGGGATGAGCAGTTCTTC
D: NA; size: NA; V: TRBV6-1; J: TRBJ1-5; length: 17; CDR3: CASSAIVGVPRNQPQHF; DNA: TGTGCCAGCAGTGCCATTGTCGGGGTACCTCGCAATCAGCCCCAGCATTTT
D: NA; size: NA; V: TRBV7-9; J: TRBJ1-2; length: 13; CDR3: CASSSPTDYGYTF; DNA: TGTGCCAGCAGCTCTCCGACAGACTATGGCTACACCTTC
D: TRBD1; size: NA; V: TRBV28; J: TRBJ1-3; length: 16; CDR3: CASSFGDRENGNTIYF; DNA: TGTGCCAGCAGTTTCGGGGACAGGGAGAATGGAAACACCATATATTTT
D: NA; size: NA; V: TRBV25-1; J: TRBJ1-5; length: 17; CDR3: CASSHTLRGHSNQPQHF; DNA: TGTGCCAGCAGTCATACCCTCAGAGGCCATAGCAATCAGCCCCAGCATTTT
D: TRBD2; size: once; V: TRBV15; J: TRBJ2-3; length: 13; CDR3: CATSSGLGDTQYF; DNA: TGTGCCACCAGCAGTGGACTAGGGGATACGCAGTATTTT
D: NA; size: NA; V: TRBV28; J: TRBJ1-5; length: 15; CDR3: CASSDTGWVGQPQHF; DNA: TGTGCCAGCAGTGATACAGGGTGGGTAGGTCAGCCCCAGCATTTT
D: TRBD1; size: NA; V: TRBV28; J: TRBJ1-2; length: 14; CDR3: CASRRPGQGFGYTF; DNA: TGTGCCAGCAGGAGACCGGGACAGGGGTTTGGCTACACCTTC
D: TRBD2; size: NA; V: TRBV5-6; J: TRBJ2-3; length: 17; CDR3: CASTDSWRELSTDTQYF; DNA: TGTGCCAGCACCGACTCGTGGCGGGAGCTTAGCACAGATACGCAGTATTTT
D: TRBD1; size: NA; V: TRBV7-8; J: TRBJ2-4; length: 13; CDR3: CASSPYRGNIQYF; DNA: TGTGCCAGCAGCCCCTACAGGGGAAACATTCAGTACTTC
D: TRBD2; size: NA; V: TRBV19; J: TRBJ2-4; length: 16; CDR3: CASSEGLALAKNIQYF; DNA: TGTGCCAGTAGTGAAGGACTAGCGCTAGCCAAAAACATTCAGTACTTC
D: TRBD2; size: NA; V: TRBV29-1; J: TRBJ2-7; length: 11; CDR3: CSVGTSYEQYF; DNA: TGCAGCGTCGGGACTAGCTACGAGCAGTACTTC
D: NA; size: once; V: TRBV30; J: TRBJ2-2; length: 13; CDR3: CAWSEQVAGELFF; DNA: TGTGCCTGGAGTGAACAGGTCGCCGGGGAGCTGTTTTTT
D: TRBD2; size: NA; V: TRBV27; J: TRBJ2-1; length: 13; CDR3: CASGTSSYNEQFF; DNA: TGTGCCAGCGGGACTAGCTCCTACAATGAGCAGTTCTTC
D: NA; size: NA; V: TRBV30; J: TRBJ2-7; length: 13; CDR3: CAWSLGEPLEQYF; DNA: TGTGCCTGGAGTCTCGGGGAGCCCCTCGAGCAGTACTTC
D: TRBD2; size: once; V: TRBV10-3; J: TRBJ2-1; length: 15; CDR3: CAISEPASGTNEQFF; DNA: TGTGCCATCAGTGAGCCGGCTAGCGGGACTAATGAGCAGTTCTTC
D: NA; size: NA; V: TRBV11-2; J: TRBJ1-2; length: 13; CDR3: CASSFGSSYGYTF; DNA: TGTGCCAGCAGCTTTGGTTCCAGCTATGGCTACACCTTC
D: NA; size: once; V: TRBV2; J: TRBJ2-3; length: 19; CDR3: CASRRRVEGVGKSTDTQYF; DNA: TGTGCCAGCAGACGACGGGTCGAGGGAGTGGGTAAATCGACAGATACGCAGTATTTT
D: TRBD1; size: NA; V: TRBV11-2; J: TRBJ2-7; length: 15; CDR3: CASSSLTGTGYEQYF; DNA: TGTGCCAGCAGCTCGTTGACAGGGACGGGCTACGAGCAGTACTTC
D: TRBD2; size: NA; V: TRBV6-5; J: TRBJ2-7; length: 16; CDR3: CASSFVGAGGEEKQYF; DNA: TGTGCCAGCAGTTTCGTGGGGGCGGGAGGGGAGGAGAAGCAGTACTTC
D: NA; size: NA; V: TRBV10-2; J: TRBJ1-5; length: 15; CDR3: CASSDSVSYDQPQHF; DNA: TGCGCCAGCAGTGACAGTGTATCTTATGATCAGCCCCAGCATTTT
D: NA; size: NA; V: TRBV10-3; J: TRBJ2-1; length: 15; CDR3: CAIRDTGLLYNEQFF; DNA: TGTGCCATCAGAGATACGGGACTTCTCTACAATGAGCAGTTCTTC
D: TRBD2; size: NA; V: TRBV27; J: TRBJ2-7; length: 15; CDR3: CASSFLSGRSYEQYF; DNA: TGTGCCAGCAGTTTCCTTAGCGGGAGGTCCTACGAGCAGTACTTC
D: NA; size: NA; V: TRBV6-5; J: TRBJ2-7; length: 13; CDR3: CASSYGVRDEQYF; DNA: TGTGCCAGCAGTTACGGAGTGCGGGACGAGCAGTACTTC
D: NA; size: NA; V: TRBV4-1; J: TRBJ2-7; length: 15; CDR3: CASSRGTGTAYEQYF; DNA: TGCGCCAGCAGCCGCGGGACCGGGACGGCCTACGAGCAGTACTTC
D: TRBD1; size: NA; V: TRBV27; J: TRBJ2-3; length: 15; CDR3: CASSPRDRSTDTQYF; DNA: TGTGCCAGCAGTCCTCGGGACAGAAGCACAGATACGCAGTATTTT
D: NA; size: NA; V: TRBV6-1; J: TRBJ2-1; length: 14; CDR3: CASHRSGQNNEQFF; DNA: TGTGCCAGCCACCGGAGCGGGCAGAACAATGAGCAGTTCTTC
D: NA; size: NA; V: TRBV21-1; J: TRBJ2-5; length: 17; CDR3: CASSAMGGPASQETQYF; DNA: TGTGCCAGCAGCGCAATGGGGGGTCCGGCGTCCCAAGAGACCCAGTACTTC
D: TRBD2; size: NA; V: TRBV27; J: TRBJ2-7; length: 13; CDR3: CASSTHTSGEQYF; DNA: TGTGCCAGCAGTACCCACACTAGCGGCGAGCAGTACTTC
D: TRBD2; size: once; V: TRBV6-5; J: TRBJ2-7; length: 15; CDR3: CASSYSGTSGYEQYF; DNA: TGTGCCAGCAGTTACTCCGGGACTAGCGGTTACGAGCAGTACTTC
D: TRBD1; size: NA; V: TRBV7-9; J: TRBJ2-3; length: 17; CDR3: CASSFSLRGLHTDTQYF; DNA: TGTGCCAGCAGCTTCTCACTCAGGGGGCTACACACAGATACGCAGTATTTT
D: NA; size: NA; V: TRBV6-5; J: TRBJ2-7; length: 15; CDR3: CASGPRREMPDEQYF; DNA: TGTGCCAGCGGGCCTCGGAGGGAGATGCCTGACGAGCAGTACTTC
D: NA; size: NA; V: TRBV30; J: TRBJ1-1; length: 15; CDR3: CAWSEGRGVNTEAFF; DNA: TGTGCCTGGAGTGAGGGCAGGGGCGTGAACACTGAAGCTTTCTTT
D: TRBD1; size: NA; V: TRBV27; J: TRBJ2-7; length: 14; CDR3: CASSLTSGGSEQYF; DNA: TGTGCCAGCAGTTTAACCTCAGGGGGCTCCGAGCAGTACTTC
D: NA; size: NA; V: TRBV11-2; J: TRBJ2-7; length: 14; CDR3: CASSFPGSLYEQYF; DNA: TGTGCCAGCAGCTTCCCCGGTAGTCTGTACGAGCAGTACTTC
D: TRBD2; size: NA; V: TRBV9; J: TRBJ2-1; length: 16; CDR3: CASSFLAGGQYNEQFF; DNA: TGTGCCAGCAGCTTTCTAGCGGGAGGACAATACAATGAGCAGTTCTTC
D: NA; size: NA; V: TRBV27; J: TRBJ2-7; length: 13; CDR3: CASSFRGSYEQYF; DNA: TGTGCCAGCAGTTTTAGGGGGTCCTACGAGCAGTACTTC
D: TRBD1; size: NA; V: TRBV9; J: TRBJ2-2; length: 14; CDR3: CASSVAGGTGELFF; DNA: TGTGCCAGCAGCGTAGCAGGGGGTACCGGGGAGCTGTTTTTT
D: NA; size: NA; V: TRBV2; J: TRBJ2-7; length: 10; CDR3: CASSFNEQYF; DNA: TGTGCCAGCAGCTTTAATGAGCAGTACTTC